This record looks at one TCR beta chain sequence and its context. Researchers used genomic DNA as the template to profile TCR beta VDJ and CDR3. TCRdb passed the reads through MiXCR, listing each CDR3 protein once. Here the sample spans under 200,000 distinct CDR3 sequences, around 48% being singletons. This entry comes from a study of CD8+CD57+ T cells in acquired aplastic anemia. Looking at the study overall: Isolated CD4+ and CD8+ cells, once sorted, yielded DNA averaging around 2.9 ug.

Flow cytometry had shown expanded CD8+CD57+ cells in the patients chosen for sequencing. This clonotype was sampled from a human donor with aplastic anemia. Sequenced sample: sorted CD4+, CD8+, or CD8+CD57+ T cells (not recorded which) from PBMCs.

The DNA of the CDR3 is TGTGCCAGCAGTTTTGACAGGCAAGGACAGCCCCAGCATTTT. This encodes CASSFDRQGQPQHF. V usage is TRBV2 and J usage is TRBJ1-5; D may be TRBD1 (6 bases). CDR3 length: 14 residues. Trimming stripped 5 bases from V and 7 bases from J, with 15 bases between. In germline, CDR1 is SNHLY, CDR2 FYNNEI.